This TCR beta chain was sequenced for a study of blood T cell repertoires in COVID-19 (dated by TCRdb to the early 2020s). Regarding the complete study: The collaborator samples originated in the United States, Italy and Spain and spanned the acute and convalescent phases of COVID-19. Sample metadata almost always included a de-identified subject ID, COVID-19 status, age in years and sex. Where HLA class I and class II types were available, the types were taken from metadata supplied by the sample provider, not from assay-based typing. The material from the prospective study consisted of cDNA or gDNA derived from T cells, B-cell-depleted T cells, or PBMCs. Subjects who had been exposed to COVID-19, were actively infected with it, or had recovered from it provided the deeply sampled blood TCRbeta repertoires that made up the dataset. Samples were obtained from the ongoing ImmuneRACE study (first 160 participants) and from about 1,300 subjects provided by 6 global collaborators. A freely available public database, intended as a resource for researchers studying the immune response to SARS-CoV-2, is where the repertoires were released.

Broad study findings and their caveats: Clinical and demographic metadata were provided uncurated, with the amount varying by source and participant.

Participants in the prospective study were enrolled through a virtual design, were aged about 18 to 100 years, and lived in approximately 25 United States geographic areas. In the prospective study, participants were assigned to cohorts based on the clinical history participants reported in a screening survey and a study questionnaire. Exposed participants were defined as having been in contact with someone with a PCR-confirmed or clinician-diagnosed COVID-19 case within 2 weeks of study entry. In the prospective study, mobile phlebotomists collected whole blood, serum and a nasopharyngeal or oropharyngeal swab from each participant. Additional blood draws and questionnaires over an approximately two-month period could optionally be provided by prospective study participants. Before DNA extraction, prospective study blood samples were shipped either frozen or at room temperature. A remark on this clone: The clone's antigen remains unknown. No base qualities exist here, and no much larger clone lies one base off it.

TCRbeta CDR3 regions were amplified from genomic DNA by means of the immunoSEQ Assay, a bias-controlled multiplex PCR. Processing in the source paper ran as follows. The number of nucleated cells in each sample was estimated by amplification of reference gene primers within the assay. To quantify the absolute abundance of each unique TCRbeta CDR3 rearrangement, sequence reads were collapsed and filtered. For each sample, productive Simpson clonality was calculated as the square root of Simpson's diversity index across productive rearrangements. Entries here come from immuneACCESS through TCRdb and include only in-frame sequences with V and J called. Some clones fail to appear in such tables; in the studies checked, an unresolved V gene covers under half of the shortfall, and the cause of the remainder is unknown. The D gene and trimming were derived from the DNA, and the V and J assignments and clone size from that table. The sample contains roughly 200,000 clones, 86% of them found a single time. Of the sample, 3.5% to 5.5% falls within the top ten clones.

The sequence was obtained from a woman aged 30 to 39 who had been exposed to COVID-19. Sequenced: PBMCs or T cells enriched from blood (not recorded which).

The nucleotide sequence is TGTGCCAGCAGCCAAGATCTCGGGTTTGGGTATGGCTACACCTTC. Translation gives CASSQDLGFGYGYTF. The chain uses TRBV4-2 and TRBJ1-2, with the identity of the D gene unclear. The CDR3 covers 15 residues, taking in both the cysteine and the phenylalanine. The read is trimmed to its CDR3 DNA, 45 bases read in frame from base 1. In the germline V gene, CDR1 corresponds to LGHNA and CDR2 to YNFKEQ. V loses 0 bases, J loses 5 bases, and the germline ends lie 13 bases apart.